These 12 T cell receptor beta chains share one sample of origin, sequenced in a study of regulatory T cells in long-lasting Graves disease. Sample time point: newly diagnosed GD, antithyroid drugs for less than 3 months. The TCR library used RNA extracted from PBMCs. Arm-PCR of CDR3 regions with iRepertoire HTBI primers generated TCR beta libraries. TCRdb called the multiplex PCR reads again in MiXCR, with one record for every CDR3 protein. The sample carries roughly 380,000 distinct CDR3 sequences, roughly 17% recorded once. This sample was also put to use in a study of T cells in Graves' hyperthyroidism and ophthalmopathy.

Here the sequenced sample was peripheral blood mononuclear cells (PBMCs), taken at new diagnosis, from a patient treated with antithyroid drugs. The receptors derive from a man aged 35-49 years with Graves disease.

This clonotype turned up a few times. This sequence joins TRBV2 and TRBJ1-1; D is unresolved. Germline V CDR1 and CDR2: SNHLY, FYNNEI. This CDR3 is built from 14 residues. V lost 4 bases and J 5 bases, leaving 14 bases between the germline ends. CDR3: CASSGTGLETEAFF. As DNA, the CDR3 is TGTGCCAGCAGTGGTACGGGGTTGGAGACTGAAGCTTTCTTT.

This clonotype was detected ten times or more. The rearrangement joins TRBV18 to TRBJ1-5, with 7 nucleotides matching TRBD1. Trimming removed 8 bases from V and 2 bases from J; junction bases left unmatched: 6. Germline V gene sequence: CDR1 KGHSH, CDR2 LQKENI. CDR3 length: 14 amino acids. CDR3: CASSATGGNQPQHF. The DNA of the CDR3 is TGTGCCAGCAGTGCCACAGGGGGCAATCAGCCCCAGCATTTT.

At least ten counts were recorded for this clonotype. V gene TRBV18 combines with J gene TRBJ2-1; D may be TRBD2 (6 bases). Per germline, CDR1 KGHSH and CDR2 LQKENI. Trimming pared 0 bases from V and 10 bases from J, leaving 13 bases between. The CDR3 loop spans 14 amino acids. In DNA form, the CDR3 reads TGTGCCAGCTCACCACCGTCCGGGGGTTGGGAGCAGTTCTTC. It is translated as CASSPPSGGWEQFF.

The chain recombines TRBV7-2 with TRBJ1-4; weak D call: TRBD1 (5 bases). This CDR3 has 14 residues. Germline values: CDR1 SGHTA, CDR2 FQGNSA. Trimming left V 3 bases short and J 7 bases short, with 12 bases between. The CDR3 is CASSLGRESEKLFF. The CDR3 nucleotides read TGTGCCAGCAGCTTGGGCAGGGAGTCTGAAAAACTGTTTTTT.

This clonotype was detected many times. This chain links TRBV7-8 with TRBJ1-6, with 7 bases aligning to TRBD1. Germline V gene sequence: CDR1 SGHVS, CDR2 FQNEAQ. V was pared by 6 bases and J by 6 bases, with 5 bases of the junction left unmatched. This CDR3 contains 14 residues. The CDR3 region is CASRGGTVNSPLHF. As DNA, the CDR3 is TGTGCCAGCAGGGGAGGGACAGTTAATTCACCCCTCCACTTT. The complete variable domain, with remaining parts taken from reference TRBV7-8 and TRBJ1-6, reads GAGVSQSPRYKVAKRGQDVALRCDPISGHVSLFWYQQALGQGPEFLTYFQNEAQLDKSGLPSDRFFAERPEGSVSTLKIQRTQQEDSAVYLCASRGGTVNSPLHFGNGTRLTVT.

The chain recombines TRBV7-9 with TRBJ2-2; D is possibly TRBD1 (6 bases). Germline V gene lookup returns CDR1 SEHNR and CDR2 FQNEAQ (reference sequence). Trimming took off 6 bases at V and 6 bases at J, with 11 bases between the two ends. There are 13 residues in the CDR3. The CDR3 sequence is CASRAQGSGELFF. The CDR3 region has the DNA TGTGCCAGCAGAGCACAGGGTTCCGGGGAGCTGTTTTTT.

The chain recombines TRBV2 with TRBJ1-3; 7 bases are shared with TRBD1. V dropped 8 bases and J dropped 8; count of bases not matched to a gene: 9. Per germline, CDR1 SNHLY and CDR2 FYNNEI. The CDR3 runs to 13 residues. CDR3 coding DNA: TGTGCCAGCCGACAGGGCTTGCGGGACACCATATATTTT. Translated, it gives CASRQGLRDTIYF.

This chain joins TRBV6-2 or TRBV6-3 and TRBJ2-7, with TRBD1 identical over 11 bases. Unmatched junction bases numbered 4, after V lost 5 bases and J lost 4 bases. Germline-derived CDR1 and CDR2 are MNHEY and SVGEGT. The CDR3 covers 14 residues. CDR3 loop: CASSRTGGEYEQYF. The CDR3 nucleotides read TGTGCCAGCAGTCGGACAGGGGGCGAGTACGAGCAGTACTTC.

This clonotype was seen at least ten times. The chain links TRBV11-1 to TRBJ2-3; D call uncertain. Trimming pared 5 bases from V and 2 bases from J, leaving 8 bases between. The germline gives CDR1 SGHAT, CDR2 FQDESV (reference sequence). CDR3 length equals 13 residues. The CDR3 spells CASSGKNTDTQYF. The DNA of the CDR3 is TGTGCCAGCAGCGGAAAGAACACAGATACGCAGTATTTT. Drawing the rest from reference TRBV11-1 and TRBJ2-3, the complete variable domain is EAEVAQSPRYKITEKSQAVAFWCDPISGHATLYWYRQILGQGPELLVQFQDESVVDDSQLPKDRFSAERLKGVDSTLKIQPAELGDSAMYLCASSGKNTDTQYFGPGTRLTVL.

J is TRBJ1-1 and V is TRBV6-2 or TRBV6-3, with D possibly matching TRBD1 (5 bases). This CDR3 comprises 13 residues. CDR1 is MNHEY, CDR2 SVGEGT, per germline. V dropped 5 bases and J dropped 3 bases, with 10 bases sitting between them. The CDR3 DNA reads as TGTGCCAGCAGTGAAGCGGGGCACACTGAAGCTTTCTTT. Amino acid sequence: CASSEAGHTEAFF.

There are a few counts of this clonotype. The chain uses TRBV4-1 and TRBJ2-1; TRBD1 matches 7 bases. From germline, CDR1 is MGHRA and CDR2 YSYEKL. After removal of 1 base from V and 8 bases from J, the junction contained 8 bases not matched to a gene. The CDR3 contains 15 residues. CDR3 protein: CASSQGQGIGDEQFF. CDR3 in DNA: TGCGCCAGCAGCCAAGGACAGGGAATCGGGGATGAGCAGTTCTTC.

This clonotype was detected ten times or more. J is TRBJ1-1 and V is TRBV20-1; D ambiguous. The CDR3 is 12 amino acids. Trimming cost V 5 bases and J 2 bases, with 9 bases left between them. Germline-derived CDR1 and CDR2 are DFQATT and SNEGSKA (reference sequence). CDR3 bases: TGCAGTGCTGTATACCTCAACACTGAAGCTTTCTTT. It is translated as CSAVYLNTEAFF.